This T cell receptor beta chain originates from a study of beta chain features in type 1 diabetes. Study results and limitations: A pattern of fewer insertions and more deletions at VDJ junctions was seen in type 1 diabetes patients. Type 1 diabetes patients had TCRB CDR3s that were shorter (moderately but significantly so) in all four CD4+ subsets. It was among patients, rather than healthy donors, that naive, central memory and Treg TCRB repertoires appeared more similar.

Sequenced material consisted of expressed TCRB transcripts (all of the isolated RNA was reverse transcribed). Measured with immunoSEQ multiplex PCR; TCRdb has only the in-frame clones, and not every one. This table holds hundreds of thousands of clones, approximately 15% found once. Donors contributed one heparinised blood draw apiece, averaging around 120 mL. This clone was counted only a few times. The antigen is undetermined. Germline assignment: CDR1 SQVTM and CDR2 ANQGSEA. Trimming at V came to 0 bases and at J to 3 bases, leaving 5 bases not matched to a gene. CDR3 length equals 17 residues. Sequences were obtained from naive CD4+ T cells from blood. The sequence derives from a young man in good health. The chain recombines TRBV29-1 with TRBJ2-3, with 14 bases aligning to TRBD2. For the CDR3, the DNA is TGCAGCGTTGAAGAATCGGGACTAGCGGGGGTTACAGATACGCAGTATTTT. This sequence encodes CSVEESGLAGVTDTQYF.